The next 5 T cell receptor beta chains were all read from a single sample in a study of T cell responses to AZD1222 COVID-19 vaccine. Sequencing was performed with immunoSEQ multiplex PCR; in TCRdb, only in-frame clones are kept and a portion is missing. The repertoire includes some 150,000 clones, around nine tenths of them detected once, and 1.5% to 2% sits in the top ten. The sample was peripheral blood, taken on day 0 of AZD1222 vaccination. These receptors came from an adult in good health.

The rearrangement links TRBV7-9 to TRBJ1-1; a weak D match, TRBD1 (5 bases). V lost 5 bases and J lost 1, with 20 bases in between. The CDR3 runs 17 residues. Germline values: CDR1 SEHNR, CDR2 FQNEAQ (reference sequence). The DNA for the CDR3 is TGTGCCAGCAGCCGGGGGAGGGGCATGGCGTGGAACACTGAAGCTTTCTTT. Amino acid sequence: CASSRGRGMAWNTEAFF.

This sequence joins TRBV20-1 and TRBJ2-2; D ambiguous. Deletions cut 0 bases from V and 13 bases from J, with 9 bases between. CDR1 is DFQATT, CDR2 SNEGSKA, per germline (reference sequence). The CDR3 is made up of 11 amino acids. As DNA, the CDR3 is TGCAGTGCTAGAGACCAGCGTCGGCTGTTTTTT. The encoded protein is CSARDQRRLFF.

This clone is medium-sized in the sample. This chain uses TRBV27 with TRBJ2-2; 10 bases agree with TRBD2. Germline V gene data show CDR1 as MNHEY and CDR2 as SMNVEV (reference sequence). Trimming at V came to 2 bases and at J to 2 bases, leaving 5 bases not matched to a gene. This CDR3 has 17 residues. CDR3 sequence reads: CASSLLTSGYNTGELFF. In DNA, the CDR3 is TGTGCCAGCAGTTTACTGACTAGCGGGTACAACACCGGGGAGCTGTTTTTT.

The J gene is TRBJ1-4, the V gene TRBV5-1; the D is unclear. Looked up from germline, CDR1 is SGHRS and CDR2 is YFSETQ. The CDR3 extends over 14 amino acids. V dropped 3 bases and J dropped 0 bases, with 6 bases sitting between them. CDR3 nucleotide sequence: TGCGCCAGCAGCTGGAGGACAACTAATGAAAAACTGTTTTTT. This gives the protein CASSWRTTNEKLFF.

This sequence joins TRBV10-2 and TRBJ1-5; unclear D gene. The CDR3 has 14 amino acids. Trimming took 1 base from V and 0 from J, leaving 4 bases between them. From germline, CDR1 is WSHSY and CDR2 SAAADI. CDR3 sequence reads: CASSEFFSNQPQHF. DNA of the CDR3: TGCGCCAGCAGTGAGTTTTTTAGCAATCAGCCCCAGCATTTT.